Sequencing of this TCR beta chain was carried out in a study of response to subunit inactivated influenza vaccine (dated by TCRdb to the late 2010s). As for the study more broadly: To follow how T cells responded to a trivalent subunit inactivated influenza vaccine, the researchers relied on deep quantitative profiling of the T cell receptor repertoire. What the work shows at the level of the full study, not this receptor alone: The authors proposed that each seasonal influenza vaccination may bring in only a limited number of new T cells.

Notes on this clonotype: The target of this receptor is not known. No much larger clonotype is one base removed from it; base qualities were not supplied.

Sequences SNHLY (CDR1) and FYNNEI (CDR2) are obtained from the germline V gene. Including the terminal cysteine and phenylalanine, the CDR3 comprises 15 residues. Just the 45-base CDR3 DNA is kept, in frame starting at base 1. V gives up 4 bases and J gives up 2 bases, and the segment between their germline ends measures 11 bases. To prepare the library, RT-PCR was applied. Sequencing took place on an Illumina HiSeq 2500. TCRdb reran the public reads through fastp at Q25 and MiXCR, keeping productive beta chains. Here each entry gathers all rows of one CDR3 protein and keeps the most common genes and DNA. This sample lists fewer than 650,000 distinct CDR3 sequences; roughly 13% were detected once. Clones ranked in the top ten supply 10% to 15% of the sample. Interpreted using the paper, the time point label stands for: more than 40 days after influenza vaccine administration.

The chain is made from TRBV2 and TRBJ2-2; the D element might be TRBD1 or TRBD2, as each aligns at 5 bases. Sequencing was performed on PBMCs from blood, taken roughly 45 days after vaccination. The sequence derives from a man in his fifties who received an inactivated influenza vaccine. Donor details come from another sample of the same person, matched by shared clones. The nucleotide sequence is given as TGTGCCAGCAGTGTCGAGGGGAGAAACACCGGGGAGCTGTTTTTT. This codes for CASSVEGRNTGELFF.